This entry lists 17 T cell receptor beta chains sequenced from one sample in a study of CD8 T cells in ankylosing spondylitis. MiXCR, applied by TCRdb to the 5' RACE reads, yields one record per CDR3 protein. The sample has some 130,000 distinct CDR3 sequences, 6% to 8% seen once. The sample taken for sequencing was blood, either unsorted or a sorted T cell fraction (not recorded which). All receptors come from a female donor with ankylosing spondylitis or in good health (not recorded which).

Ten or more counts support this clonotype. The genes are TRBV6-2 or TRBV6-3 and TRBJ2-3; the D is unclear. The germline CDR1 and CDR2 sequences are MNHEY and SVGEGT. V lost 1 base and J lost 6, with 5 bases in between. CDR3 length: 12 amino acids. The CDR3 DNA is TGTGCCAGCAGTTACTTGGAGGATACGCAGTATTTT. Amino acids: CASSYLEDTQYF.

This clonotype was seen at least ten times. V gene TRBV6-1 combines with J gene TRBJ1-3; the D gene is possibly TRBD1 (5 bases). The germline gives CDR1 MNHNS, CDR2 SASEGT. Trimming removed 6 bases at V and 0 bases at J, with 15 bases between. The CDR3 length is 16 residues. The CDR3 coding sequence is TGTGCCAGCAGCACCACGGGACCGAGCTCTGGAAACACCATATATTTT. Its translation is CASSTTGPSSGNTIYF.

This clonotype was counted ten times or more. The CDR3: CASSHTGSRDSPLHF. CDR3 bases: TGTGCCAGCAGTCACACAGGGAGTAGGGATTCACCCCTCCACTTT. The chain has TRBV9 and TRBJ1-6, with D perhaps matching TRBD1 (6 bases). Germline CDR1 SGDLS, CDR2 YYNGEE. Trimming took 5 bases from V and 8 from J, leaving 17 bases between them. CDR3 length: 15 amino acids.

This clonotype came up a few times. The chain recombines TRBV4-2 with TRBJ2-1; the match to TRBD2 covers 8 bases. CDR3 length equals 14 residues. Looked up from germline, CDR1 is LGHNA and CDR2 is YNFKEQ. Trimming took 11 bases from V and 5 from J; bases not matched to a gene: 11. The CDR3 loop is CAGSYSGANNEQFF. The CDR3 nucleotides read TGTGCCGGATCGTATAGCGGGGCCAACAATGAGCAGTTCTTC.

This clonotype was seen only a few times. The CDR3 loop is CASSLRGDEGVLVQHF. The CDR3 nucleotides read TGTGCCAGCAGCCTTCGGGGGGACGAAGGGGTGCTGGTCCAGCATTTT. This sequence joins TRBV7-2 and TRBJ1-5, with D maybe TRBD1 (5 bases). This CDR3 is 16 amino acids long. Germline CDR1 SGHTA, CDR2 FQGNSA. V was clipped by 5 bases and J by 12 bases, with 26 bases between them.

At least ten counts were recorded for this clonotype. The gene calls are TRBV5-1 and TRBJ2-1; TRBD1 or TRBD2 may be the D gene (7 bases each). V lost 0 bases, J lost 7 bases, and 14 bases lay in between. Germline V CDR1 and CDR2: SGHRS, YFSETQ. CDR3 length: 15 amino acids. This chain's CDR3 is CASSLEVQGGNEQFF. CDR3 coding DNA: TGCGCCAGCAGCTTGGAGGTTCAGGGGGGGAATGAGCAGTTCTTC.

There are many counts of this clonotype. The CDR3, as DNA: TGTGCCAGCAGCTTAAACCTGGGGGCCGGAAACACCATATATTTT. This sequence encodes CASSLNLGAGNTIYF. V and J are TRBV7-2 and TRBJ1-3, with D perhaps matching TRBD1 (6 bases). This CDR3 is built from 15 residues. V was trimmed by 2 bases and J by 4 bases, leaving 12 bases between them. Germline assignment: CDR1 SGHTA and CDR2 FQGNSA.

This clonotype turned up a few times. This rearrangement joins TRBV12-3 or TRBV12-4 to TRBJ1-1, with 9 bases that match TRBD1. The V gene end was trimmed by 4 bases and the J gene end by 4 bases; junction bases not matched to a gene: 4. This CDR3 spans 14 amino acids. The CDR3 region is CASSSGTGTTEAFF. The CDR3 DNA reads TGTGCCAGCAGTTCCGGGACAGGGACCACTGAAGCTTTCTTT.

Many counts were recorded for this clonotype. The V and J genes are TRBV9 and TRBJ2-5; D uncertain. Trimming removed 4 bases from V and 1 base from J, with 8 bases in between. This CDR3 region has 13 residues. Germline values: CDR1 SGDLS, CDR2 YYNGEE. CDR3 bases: TGTGCCAGCAGCCTCCATCCCCAAGAGACCCAGTACTTC. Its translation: CASSLHPQETQYF.

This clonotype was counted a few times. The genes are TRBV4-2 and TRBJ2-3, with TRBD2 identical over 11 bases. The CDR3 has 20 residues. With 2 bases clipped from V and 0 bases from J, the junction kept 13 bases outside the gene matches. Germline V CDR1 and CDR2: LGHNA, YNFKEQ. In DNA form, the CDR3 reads TGTGCCAGCAGCCAACAAGGTGGTAGCGGGGGGGCCAGTAGCACAGATACGCAGTATTTT. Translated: CASSQQGGSGGASSTDTQYF.

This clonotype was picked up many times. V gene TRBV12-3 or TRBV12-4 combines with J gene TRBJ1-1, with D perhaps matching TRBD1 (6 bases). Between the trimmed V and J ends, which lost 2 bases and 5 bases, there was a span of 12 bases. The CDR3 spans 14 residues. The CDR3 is CASSLLGALTEAFF. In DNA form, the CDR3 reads TGTGCCAGCAGTTTATTGGGGGCCCTTACTGAAGCTTTCTTT.

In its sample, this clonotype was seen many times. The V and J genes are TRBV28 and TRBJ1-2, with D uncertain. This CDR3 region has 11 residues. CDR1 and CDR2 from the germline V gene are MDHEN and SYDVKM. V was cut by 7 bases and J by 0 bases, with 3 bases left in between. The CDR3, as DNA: TGTGCCAGCACCGCTAACTATGGCTACACCTTC. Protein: CASTANYGYTF.

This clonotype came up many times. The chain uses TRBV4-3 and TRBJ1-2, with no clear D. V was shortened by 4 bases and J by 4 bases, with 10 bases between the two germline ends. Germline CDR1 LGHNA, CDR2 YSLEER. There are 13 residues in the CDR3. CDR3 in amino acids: CASSRTDLYGYTF. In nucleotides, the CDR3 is TGCGCCAGCAGCCGCACAGACCTCTATGGCTACACCTTC.

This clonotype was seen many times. The CDR3 is CATGGPNTEAFF. CDR3 in DNA: TGTGCCACGGGAGGACCTAACACTGAAGCTTTCTTT. The rearrangement uses TRBV7-9 and TRBJ1-1; D unresolved. This CDR3 spans 12 amino acids. V was cut by 10 bases and J by 2 bases, with 11 bases left in between. CDR1 and CDR2 (germline): SEHNR, FQNEAQ (reference sequence).

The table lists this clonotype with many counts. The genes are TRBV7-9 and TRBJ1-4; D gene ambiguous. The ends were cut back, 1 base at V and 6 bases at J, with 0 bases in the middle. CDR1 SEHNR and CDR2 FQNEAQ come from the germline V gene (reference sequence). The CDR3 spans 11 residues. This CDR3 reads CASSLDEKLFF. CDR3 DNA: TGTGCCAGCAGCTTAGATGAAAAACTGTTTTTT.

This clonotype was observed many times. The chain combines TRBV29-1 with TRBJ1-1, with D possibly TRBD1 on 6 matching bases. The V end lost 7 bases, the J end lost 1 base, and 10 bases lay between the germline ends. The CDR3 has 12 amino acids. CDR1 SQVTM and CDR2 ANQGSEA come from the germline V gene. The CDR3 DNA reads TGCAGCGCTGTGGACAGGAACACTGAAGCTTTCTTT. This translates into CSAVDRNTEAFF.

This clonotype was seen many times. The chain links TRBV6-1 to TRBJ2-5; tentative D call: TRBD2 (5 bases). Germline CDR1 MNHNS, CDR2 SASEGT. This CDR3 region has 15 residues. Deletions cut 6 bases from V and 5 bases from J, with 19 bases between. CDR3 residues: CASRTGISLTETQYF. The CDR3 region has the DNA TGTGCCAGCAGGACCGGGATCTCCCTCACGGAGACCCAGTACTTC.